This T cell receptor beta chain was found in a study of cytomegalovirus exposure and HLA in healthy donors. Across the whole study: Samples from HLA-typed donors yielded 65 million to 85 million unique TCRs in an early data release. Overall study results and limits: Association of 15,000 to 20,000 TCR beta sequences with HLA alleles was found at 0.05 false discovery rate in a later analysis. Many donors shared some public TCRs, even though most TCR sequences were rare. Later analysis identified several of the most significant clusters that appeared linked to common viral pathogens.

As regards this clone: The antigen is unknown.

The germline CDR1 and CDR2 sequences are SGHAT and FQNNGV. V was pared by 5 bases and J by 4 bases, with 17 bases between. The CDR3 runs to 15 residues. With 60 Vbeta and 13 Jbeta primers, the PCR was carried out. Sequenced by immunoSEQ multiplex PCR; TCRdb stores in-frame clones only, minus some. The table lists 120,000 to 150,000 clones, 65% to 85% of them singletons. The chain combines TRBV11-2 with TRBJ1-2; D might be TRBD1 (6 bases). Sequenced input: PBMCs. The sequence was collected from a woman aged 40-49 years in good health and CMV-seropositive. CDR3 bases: TGTGCCAGCAGCGAATCTGAAACAGGGTTCTATGGCTACACCTTC. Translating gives CASSESETGFYGYTF. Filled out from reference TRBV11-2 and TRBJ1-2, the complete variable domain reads EAGVAQSPRYKIIEKRQSVAFWCNPISGHATLYWYQQILGQGPKLLIQFQNNGVVDDSQLPKDRFSAERLKGVDSTLKIQPAKLEDSAVYLCASSESETGFYGYTFGSGTRLTVV.